A single sample is the source of the 20 T cell receptor beta chains below, sequenced in a study of blood T cell repertoires in COVID-19. Profiling relied on immunoSEQ multiplex PCR, and the TCRdb table lists in-frame clones only, not all of them. The sample gives 130,000 to 150,000 clones, around nine tenths of which show up once; 2.3% is in the top ten. The material sequenced was peripheral blood. Every receptor here comes from a human donor in a cohort sampled during active COVID-19.

The gene calls are TRBV11-3 and TRBJ2-6; the D is unclear. V was cut by 5 bases and J by 0 bases, with 8 bases left in between. The CDR3 runs to 15 residues. Germline V gene sequence: CDR1 SGHNT, CDR2 YENEEA. The CDR3 here is CASSRRHSGANVLTF. The CDR3, as DNA: TGTGCCAGCAGCCGTAGACACTCTGGGGCCAACGTCCTGACTTTC.

V is TRBV5-3 and J is TRBJ2-5; D may be TRBD2 (5 bases). TRBV5-3 is recorded as an ORF, its role being uncertain. V lost 1 base, J lost 3 bases, and 10 bases lay in between. There are 14 residues in the CDR3. The DNA of the CDR3 is TGTGCCAGAAGCTTGCGTCTAGCCAAAGAGACCCAGTACTTC. It specifies CARSLRLAKETQYF.

The chain recombines TRBV10-2 with TRBJ1-2, with TRBD1 matching 9 bases. From germline, CDR1 is WSHSY and CDR2 SAAADI. The CDR3 loop spans 15 amino acids. Trimming cost V 7 bases and J 4 bases; bases outside gene matches: 10. CDR3 residues: CASKPGTGIGYGYTF. The CDR3 DNA follows: TGCGCCAGCAAACCTGGGACAGGGATAGGCTATGGCTACACCTTC.

The chain has TRBV30 and TRBJ1-1, with 7 bases aligning to TRBD1. The CDR3 has 13 amino acids. Germline loops: CDR1 GTSNPN, CDR2 SVGIG (reference sequence). V lost 3 bases to trimming and J lost 2 bases; unmatched junction nucleotides: 3. CDR3 in amino acids: CAWSRDSNTEAFF. The CDR3 region has the DNA TGTGCCTGGAGCAGGGACAGTAACACTGAAGCTTTCTTT.

The rearrangement joins TRBV7-3 to TRBJ1-1; D remains ambiguous. Germline V gene sequence: CDR1 SGHTA, CDR2 FQGTGA. The CDR3 sequence is 17 residues long. Trimming took 5 bases from V and 2 from J, leaving 21 bases between them. CDR3 DNA sequence: TGTGCCAGCAGCACCAAACTAGACAAAAGGTCAAACACTGAAGCTTTCTTT. Amino acids: CASSTKLDKRSNTEAFF.

Worth noting for this clone: Relative to the germline gene, one junction end is altered; a read error may explain this. This sequence joins TRBV28 and TRBJ1-2; no clear D. The CDR3 has 13 amino acids. Germline V gives CDR1 MDHEN, CDR2 SYDVKM. CDR3 protein: CASSLSDRPGYNF. CDR3 DNA sequence: TGTGCCAGCAGTTTAAGCGACCGACCTGGCTACAACTTC.

The chain is built from TRBV6-1 and TRBJ2-1, with 9 nucleotides matching TRBD1. The germline gives CDR1 MNHNS, CDR2 SASEGT. The junction had 10 bases not matched to a gene; V was cut back by 2 bases and J by 5 bases. There are 17 residues in the CDR3. CDR3 DNA sequence: TGTGCCAGCAGTGAAAGGCGAAGAGGACAGGGGCACAATGAGCAGTTCTTC. Its translation: CASSERRRGQGHNEQFF.

The chain uses TRBV27 and TRBJ2-1; no definite D call. The CDR3 spans 14 residues. Germline V gives CDR1 MNHEY, CDR2 SMNVEV (reference sequence). The V gene lost 5 bases and the J gene lost 0 bases, with 8 bases spanning the gap. This chain's CDR3 is CASSPSSSYNEQFF. CDR3 coding DNA: TGTGCCAGCAGTCCGTCCAGCTCCTACAATGAGCAGTTCTTC.

The chain employs TRBV5-1 and TRBJ2-7; TRBD1 is a possible D gene (5 bases). The CDR3 length is 15 residues. The V gene lost 0 bases and the J gene lost 1 base, with 11 bases spanning the gap. The germline V gene encodes CDR1 SGHRS and CDR2 YFSETQ. The CDR3 bases are TGCGCCAGCAGCTTGGGTGACAGCCGATCCTACGAGCAGTACTTC. Translating gives CASSLGDSRSYEQYF.

The J gene is TRBJ2-6, the V gene TRBV5-1; the D gene is possibly TRBD1 (6 bases). The CDR3 contains 15 residues. V lost 2 bases to trimming and J lost 4 bases, with 10 bases between them. CDR1 is SGHRS and CDR2 is YFSETQ in the germline V gene. The DNA for the CDR3 is TGCGCCAGCAGCTTAATGGGGACAGGGGCCAACGTCCTGACTTTC. Its protein product is CASSLMGTGANVLTF.

The chain employs TRBV4-3 and TRBJ2-2; TRBD2 agrees at 7 bases. J gave up 0 bases and V 2 bases, and 18 bases lay outside the gene matches. The CDR3 has 21 residues. The V gene's germline CDR1 is LGHNA and CDR2 YSLEER. CDR3: CASSQTAGASTGRSNTGELFF. The CDR3 DNA is TGCGCCAGCAGCCAAACGGCGGGAGCCTCCACCGGCAGGTCGAACACCGGGGAGCTGTTTTTT.

The CDR3, as DNA: TGCGCCAGCAGCCAAGACTATCTAGCGGGAGGTGTCTACGAGCAGTACTTC. This translates into CASSQDYLAGGVYEQYF. This chain links TRBV4-1 with TRBJ2-7; the match to TRBD2 covers 11 bases. This CDR3 spans 17 amino acids. V was pared by 0 bases and J by 3 bases, with 7 bases of the junction left unmatched. Germline values: CDR1 MGHRA, CDR2 YSYEKL.

The chain couples TRBV25-1 to TRBJ2-3, with 7 nucleotides matching TRBD2. With 5 bases clipped from V and 7 bases from J, the junction kept 21 bases outside the gene matches. The germline gives CDR1 MGHDK, CDR2 SYGVNS. The CDR3 runs 18 residues. The CDR3 protein is CASSSARAGVTSANTQYF. The CDR3 DNA is TGTGCCAGCAGTTCGGCTCGGGCGGGGGTTACTAGTGCGAATACGCAGTATTTT.

The V call is TRBV4-2, the J call TRBJ1-2; D not certain. Germline assignment: CDR1 LGHNA and CDR2 YNFKEQ. V was pared by 0 bases and J by 5 bases, with 16 bases between. CDR3 size: 16 residues. The CDR3 is CASSQERAGRAYGYTF. The DNA of the CDR3 is TGTGCCAGCAGCCAAGAGCGGGCTGGGAGGGCATATGGCTACACCTTC.

This clone was seen a single time. The chain recombines TRBV7-3 with TRBJ2-1; 8 nucleotides match TRBD2. The length of the CDR3 is 17 residues. The V and J ends lost 5 bases and 7 bases, in that order; junction bases with no gene match: 16. The germline V gene has CDR1 SGHTA and CDR2 FQGTGA. CDR3 region: CASSQLPGLAGRNEQFF. CDR3 nucleotide sequence: TGTGCCAGCAGCCAGCTGCCGGGGTTAGCGGGGAGGAATGAGCAGTTCTTC.

The genes are TRBV6-5 and TRBJ2-7; 11 nucleotides match TRBD1. V gave up 7 bases and J gave up 7 bases; unmatched junction bases: 12. The CDR3 length is 15 residues. Germline V gives CDR1 MNHEY, CDR2 SVGAGI. The CDR3 protein is CASNNPGQGVWEQYF. In nucleotides, the CDR3 is TGTGCCAGCAATAACCCGGGACAGGGGGTTTGGGAGCAGTACTTC.

The CDR3 here is CATSRDKRTDTQYF. The CDR3 bases are TGTGCCACCAGCAGAGATAAGAGAACAGATACGCAGTATTTT. The V gene is TRBV15, the J gene TRBJ2-3; D uncertain. Trimming took off 0 bases at V and 3 bases at J, with 7 bases between the two ends. There are 14 residues in the CDR3. Germline V lookup: CDR1 LNHNV, CDR2 YYDKDF (reference sequence). Full variable domain (rest looked up from reference TRBV15 and TRBJ2-3): DAMVIQNPRYQVTQFGKPVTLSCSQTLNHNVMYWYQQKSSQAPKLLFHYYDKDFNNEADTPDNFQSRRPNTSFCFLDIRSPGLGDTAMYLCATSRDKRTDTQYFGPGTRLTVL.

This chain uses TRBV9 with TRBJ1-2; 7 bases map to TRBD1. The CDR3 is 15 amino acids. V trimming: 4 bases; J trimming: 5 bases; junction bases outside the gene matches: 11. Germline V lookup: CDR1 SGDLS, CDR2 YYNGEE. The CDR3 protein is CASSPGGGKQYGYTF. In DNA, the CDR3 is TGTGCCAGCAGCCCGGGAGGGGGCAAACAATATGGCTACACCTTC.

J is TRBJ2-1 and V is TRBV10-1; TRBD2 agrees at 8 bases. CDR3 length: 14 residues. The V segment lost 6 bases and the J segment 4 bases; nucleotides outside the gene matches: 5. Germline values: CDR1 WNHNN, CDR2 SYGVQD (reference sequence). CDR3 protein: CASSPAGGYNEQFF. CDR3 DNA: TGCGCCAGCAGCCCCGCGGGGGGTTACAATGAGCAGTTCTTC.

V usage is TRBV15 and J usage is TRBJ2-4; D is perhaps TRBD1 (5 bases). V was cut by 4 bases and J by 2 bases, with 9 bases left in between. This CDR3 has 14 amino acids. Germline CDR1 is LNHNV and CDR2 is YYDKDF (reference sequence). CDR3 loop: CATSTGHSKNIQYF. For the CDR3, the DNA is TGTGCCACCAGCACCGGACATTCCAAAAACATTCAGTACTTC.